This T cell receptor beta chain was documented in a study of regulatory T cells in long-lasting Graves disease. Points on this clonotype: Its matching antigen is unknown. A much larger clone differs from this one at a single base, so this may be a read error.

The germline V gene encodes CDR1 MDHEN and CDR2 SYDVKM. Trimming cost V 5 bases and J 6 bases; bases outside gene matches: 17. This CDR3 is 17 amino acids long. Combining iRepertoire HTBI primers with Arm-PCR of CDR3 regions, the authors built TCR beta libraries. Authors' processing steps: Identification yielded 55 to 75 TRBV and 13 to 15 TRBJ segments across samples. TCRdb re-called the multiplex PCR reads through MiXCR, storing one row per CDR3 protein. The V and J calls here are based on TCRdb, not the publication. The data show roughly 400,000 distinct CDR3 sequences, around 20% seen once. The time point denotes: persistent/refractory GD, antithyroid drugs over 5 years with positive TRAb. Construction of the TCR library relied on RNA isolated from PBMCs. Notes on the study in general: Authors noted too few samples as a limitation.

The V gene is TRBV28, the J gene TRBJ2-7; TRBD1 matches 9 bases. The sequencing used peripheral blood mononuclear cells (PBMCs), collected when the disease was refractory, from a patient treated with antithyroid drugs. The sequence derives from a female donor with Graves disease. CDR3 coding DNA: TGTGCCAGCAGTCCTTACTCCGGACAGGGGCGAGACTCCGAGCAGTACTTC. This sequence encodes CASSPYSGQGRDSEQYF. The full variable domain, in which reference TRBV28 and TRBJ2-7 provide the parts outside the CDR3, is DVKVTQSSRYLVKRTGEKVFLECVQDMDHENMFWYRQDPGLGLRLIYFSYDVKMKEKGDIPEGYSVSREKKERFSLILESASTNQTSMYLCASSPYSGQGRDSEQYFGPGTRLTVT.